A single sample gave rise to the 30 T cell receptor beta chains below, sequenced in a study of blood T cell repertoires in COVID-19. The data were produced by immunoSEQ multiplex PCR, yet TCRdb's version contains in-frame clones alone and is incomplete. In the table there are some 110,000 clones, about 85% of which are singletons. The sequenced sample consisted of peripheral blood. The receptors were sampled from a man aged 40-49 years with acute or convalescent COVID-19.

V gene TRBV6-5 combines with J gene TRBJ1-6, with TRBD1 matching 9 bases. This CDR3 has 15 residues. The junction had 9 bases not matched to a gene; V was cut back by 6 bases and J by 9 bases. The germline V gene has CDR1 MNHEY and CDR2 SVGAGI. The CDR3: CASSSGQGNSSPLHF. DNA for the CDR3: TGTGCCAGCAGCTCGGGACAGGGTAATAGTTCACCCCTCCACTTT.

This clone was counted a single time. The chain joins TRBV29-1 to TRBJ1-1, with 9 nucleotides matching TRBD1. Germline loops: CDR1 SQVTM, CDR2 ANQGSEA. Trimming removed 3 bases from V and 2 bases from J; junction bases left unmatched: 7. The CDR3 runs 15 residues. The CDR3 DNA reads TGCAGCGTTGAGGGAGACAGGGGGATTAACACTGAAGCTTTCTTT. Its protein product is CSVEGDRGINTEAFF.

The rearrangement uses TRBV18 and TRBJ2-5; no definite D call. V lost 2 bases and J lost 4, with 8 bases in between. The CDR3 has 13 residues. Germline loops: CDR1 KGHSH, CDR2 LQKENI. The CDR3 loop reads CASSPGLTETQYF. As DNA, the CDR3 is TGTGCCAGCTCACCAGGGCTAACAGAGACCCAGTACTTC.

The V gene is TRBV28, the J gene TRBJ2-1; 10 bases fit TRBD2. The CDR3 totals 15 residues. With V trimmed by 7 bases and J by 12 bases, 15 bases remained unmatched. Germline V gene lookup returns CDR1 MDHEN and CDR2 SYDVKM. The CDR3 loop is CASTPRASGSRRQFF. CDR3 DNA: TGTGCCAGCACTCCAAGGGCTAGCGGGAGTCGACGGCAGTTCTTC. The full variable domain, with the rest looked up from reference TRBV28 and TRBJ2-1, is DVKVTQSSRYLVKRTGEKVFLECVQDMDHENMFWYRQDPGLGLRLIYFSYDVKMKEKGDIPEGYSVSREKKERFSLILESASTNQTSMYLCASTPRASGSRRQFFGPGTRLTVL.

V is TRBV6-1 and J is TRBJ1-3, with D unclear. Germline values: CDR1 MNHNS, CDR2 SASEGT. CDR3 length: 15 amino acids. V was cut by 1 base and J by 4 bases, with 11 bases left in between. The CDR3 loop is CASSEGAYFGNTIYF. The CDR3 nucleotides read TGTGCCAGCAGTGAAGGCGCGTATTTCGGAAACACCATATATTTT.

J is TRBJ2-1 and V is TRBV19; TRBD2 matches at 8 bases. V was pared by 5 bases and J by 0 bases, with 3 bases of the junction left unmatched. Looked up from germline, CDR1 is LNHDA and CDR2 is SQIVND (reference sequence). The CDR3 sequence is 15 residues long. The CDR3 sequence is CASSSGGSSYNEQFF. The CDR3 region has the DNA TGTGCCAGTAGTTCGGGGGGGAGCTCCTACAATGAGCAGTTCTTC.

V gene TRBV6-2 or TRBV6-3 combines with J gene TRBJ1-1, with 9 bases aligning to TRBD1. The CDR3 extends over 15 amino acids. Germline trimming cut 5 bases from V and 1 base from J; bases unmatched to any gene: 5. Germline V gene lookup returns CDR1 MNHEY and CDR2 SVGEGT. CDR3 DNA sequence: TGTGCCAGCAGTCGCCTGGGACAGGGGAACACTGAAGCTTTCTTT. Its translation: CASSRLGQGNTEAFF.

This chain links TRBV4-2 with TRBJ2-5; 12 bases match TRBD2. V lost 0 bases to trimming and J lost 5 bases; unmatched junction nucleotides: 4. This CDR3 has 16 residues. Germline CDR1 reads LGHNA; CDR2 reads YNFKEQ. The CDR3 bases are TGTGCCAGCAGCCAAGATCCTAGCGGGGGGGCGGAGACCCAGTACTTC. Translated: CASSQDPSGGAETQYF.

The J gene is TRBJ1-1, the V gene TRBV5-1; 8 nucleotides align to TRBD1. Trimming at V came to 4 bases and at J to 5 bases, leaving 7 bases not matched to a gene. Looked up from germline, CDR1 is SGHRS and CDR2 is YFSETQ. The CDR3 runs to 14 residues. The CDR3 protein is CASSLDRGKTEAFF. DNA for the CDR3: TGCGCCAGCAGCCTTGACAGGGGAAAGACTGAAGCTTTCTTT.

V gene TRBV4-3 combines with J gene TRBJ2-3, with 8 bases fitting TRBD2. Germline CDR1 LGHNA, CDR2 YSLEER. Germline trimming cut 4 bases from V and 4 bases from J; bases unmatched to any gene: 4. This CDR3 is 14 amino acids long. In nucleotides, the CDR3 is TGCGCCAGCAGCCTCGGACTAGCCCCAGATACGCAGTATTTT. This encodes CASSLGLAPDTQYF.

This chain connects TRBV5-4 to TRBJ2-3, with D perhaps TRBD2 (6 bases). The V and J ends lost 3 bases and 0 bases respectively, with 8 bases between them. This CDR3 has 14 amino acids. Germline values: CDR1 SGHNT, CDR2 YYREEE (reference sequence). Here the CDR3 reads CASSYRESTDTQYF. The CDR3 DNA reads as TGTGCCAGCAGCTATCGGGAGAGCACAGATACGCAGTATTTT.

This chain links TRBV19 with TRBJ2-7, with TRBD2 matching 9 bases. Germline CDR1 LNHDA, CDR2 SQIVND (reference sequence). The CDR3 has 14 residues. The junction had 8 bases not matched to a gene; V was cut back by 9 bases and J by 2 bases. CDR3 protein: CASGASGVTYEQYF. The CDR3, as DNA: TGTGCCAGCGGGGCTAGCGGGGTTACCTACGAGCAGTACTTC.

This clone was observed once. This chain links TRBV5-4 with TRBJ2-7; 15 positions match TRBD2. After removal of 5 bases from V and 7 bases from J, the junction contained 4 bases not matched to a gene. Looked up from germline, CDR1 is SGHNT and CDR2 is YYREEE (reference sequence). CDR3 size: 14 residues. As DNA, the CDR3 is TGTGCCAGCAGAGAAGGACTAGCGGGAGGGGAGCAGTACTTC. Translated: CASREGLAGGEQYF. Full variable domain (remainder filled in from reference TRBV5-4 and TRBJ2-7): ETGVTQSPTHLIKTRGQQVTLRCSSQSGHNTVSWYQQALGQGPQFIFQYYREEENGRGNFPPRFSGLQFPNYSSELNVNALELDDSALYLCASREGLAGGEQYFGPGTRLTVT.

This sequence joins TRBV14 and TRBJ1-5; D is unclear. From germline, CDR1 is SGHDN and CDR2 FVKESK. The CDR3 is made up of 12 amino acids. Trimming took off 0 bases at V and 5 bases at J, with 2 bases between the two ends. CDR3 sequence (DNA): TGTGCCAGCAGCCAAGACGATCAGCCCCAGCATTTT. Translated, it gives CASSQDDQPQHF.

The V gene is TRBV28, the J gene TRBJ1-2; weak D call: TRBD1 (6 bases). V lost 5 bases and J lost 4, with 11 bases in between. This CDR3 contains 13 residues. CDR1 MDHEN and CDR2 SYDVKM come from the germline V gene. CDR3 DNA: TGTGCCAGCAGTATTGGACAGCCCTATGGCTACACCTTC. Its protein is CASSIGQPYGYTF.

J is TRBJ2-7 and V is TRBV9; tentative D call: TRBD1 (5 bases). The germline V gene has CDR1 SGDLS and CDR2 YYNGEE. The ends were cut back, 0 bases at V and 3 bases at J, with 7 bases in the middle. The CDR3 has 13 amino acids. The CDR3 DNA reads as TGTGCCAGCAGCGTAGGACAGTTCTACGAGCAGTACTTC. It codes for CASSVGQFYEQYF.

V is TRBV9 and J is TRBJ2-1; D unresolved. The CDR3 is 15 residues long. The germline V gene encodes CDR1 SGDLS and CDR2 YYNGEE. V gave up 4 bases and J gave up 1 base, with 12 bases separating them. CDR3 sequence: CASSPISTSYNEQFF. CDR3 nucleotide sequence: TGTGCCAGCAGCCCTATATCGACTTCCTACAATGAGCAGTTCTTC.

This sequence joins TRBV6-2 or TRBV6-3 and TRBJ1-6, with 7 positions matching TRBD1. In germline, CDR1 is MNHEY, CDR2 SVGEGT. V lost 6 bases, J lost 3 bases, and 2 bases stayed unmatched. The CDR3 consists of 14 residues. Here the CDR3 reads CASSWDSYNSPLHF. CDR3 nucleotide sequence: TGTGCCAGCAGCTGGGACAGCTATAATTCACCCCTCCACTTT.

The J gene is TRBJ1-3, the V gene TRBV6-6; no reliable D call. V was clipped by 5 bases and J by 0 bases, with 8 bases between them. In germline, CDR1 is MNHNY, CDR2 SVGAGI (reference sequence). CDR3 length equals 14 residues. CDR3 sequence reads: CASSMEYSGNTIYF. The CDR3 nucleotides are TGTGCCAGCAGTATGGAGTACTCTGGAAACACCATATATTTT.

The chain uses TRBV11-3 and TRBJ2-3; 8 nucleotides match TRBD2. V trimming: 1 base; J trimming: 2 bases; junction bases outside the gene matches: 5. Germline V lookup: CDR1 SGHNT, CDR2 YENEEA. CDR3 length: 16 amino acids. The CDR3 spells CASSLAAGGPTDTQYF. The CDR3 DNA sequence: TGTGCCAGCAGCTTAGCGGCGGGGGGTCCCACAGATACGCAGTATTTT.

This sequence joins TRBV27 and TRBJ2-7, with TRBD2 matching 8 bases. Germline values: CDR1 MNHEY, CDR2 SMNVEV (reference sequence). CDR3 length equals 15 residues. With 6 bases clipped from V and 0 bases from J, the junction kept 7 bases outside the gene matches. This chain's CDR3 is CASRRLAGLSYEQYF. The CDR3 nucleotides are TGTGCCAGCAGAAGGTTAGCGGGGCTCTCCTACGAGCAGTACTTC.

Written as DNA, the CDR3 is TGTGCCAGCAGCTTACAGGGGCCAGAGACCCAGTACTTC. Translating it yields CASSLQGPETQYF. The chain links TRBV5-4 to TRBJ2-5; 7 positions agree with TRBD1. Trimming cost V 2 bases and J 4 bases; bases outside gene matches: 2. The CDR3 sequence is 13 residues long. Germline V lookup: CDR1 SGHNT, CDR2 YYREEE (reference sequence).

The chain employs TRBV5-1 and TRBJ1-2; 8 bases match TRBD1. Trimming removed 0 bases from V and 4 bases from J; junction bases left unmatched: 5. Germline V gene data show CDR1 as SGHRS and CDR2 as YFSETQ. This CDR3 contains 15 residues. The CDR3 DNA sequence: TGCGCCAGCAGCTTGGAACAGGGGGGTAGCTATGGCTACACCTTC. This encodes CASSLEQGGSYGYTF.

J is TRBJ2-1 and V is TRBV11-2; D remains ambiguous. CDR3 size: 15 residues. Trimming took 5 bases from V and 2 from J, leaving 13 bases between them. Germline V gene lookup returns CDR1 SGHAT and CDR2 FQNNGV. In DNA, the CDR3 is TGTGCCAGCAGCCCTGTCCAGTCCACCTACAATGAGCAGTTCTTC. Protein: CASSPVQSTYNEQFF. The variable domain in full, with the rest retrieved from reference TRBV11-2 and TRBJ2-1, is EAGVAQSPRYKIIEKRQSVAFWCNPISGHATLYWYQQILGQGPKLLIQFQNNGVVDDSQLPKDRFSAERLKGVDSTLKIQPAKLEDSAVYLCASSPVQSTYNEQFFGPGTRLTVL.

This rearrangement joins TRBV7-2 to TRBJ1-5; 8 positions match TRBD1. The CDR3 is 13 amino acids. CDR1 and CDR2 from the germline V gene are SGHTA and FQGNSA. V dropped 5 bases and J dropped 5; count of bases not matched to a gene: 2. Here the CDR3 DNA reads TGTGCCAGCAGCCTACAGGGGGATCAGCCCCAGCATTTT. It specifies CASSLQGDQPQHF.

The chain recombines TRBV28 with TRBJ1-5; D possibly corresponds to TRBD1 (5 bases). CDR3 size: 15 residues. The germline V gene encodes CDR1 MDHEN and CDR2 SYDVKM. Trimming pared 6 bases from V and 3 bases from J, leaving 15 bases between. In nucleotides, the CDR3 is TGTGCCAGCAGCATTAGACAGACTTCCAATCAGCCCCAGCATTTT. This gives the protein CASSIRQTSNQPQHF. The full variable domain, with the rest looked up from reference TRBV28 and TRBJ1-5, is DVKVTQSSRYLVKRTGEKVFLECVQDMDHENMFWYRQDPGLGLRLIYFSYDVKMKEKGDIPEGYSVSREKKERFSLILESASTNQTSMYLCASSIRQTSNQPQHFGDGTRLSIL.

This chain links TRBV27 with TRBJ2-3, with a tentative D call TRBD2 (6 bases). Germline CDR1 MNHEY, CDR2 SMNVEV (reference sequence). CDR3 length: 15 residues. V was shortened by 6 bases and J by 0 bases, with 13 bases between the two germline ends. CDR3: CASRRRETSTDTQYF. CDR3 in DNA: TGTGCCAGCAGGCGGAGGGAGACTAGCACAGATACGCAGTATTTT.

CDR3 region: CASSLYSAGQLNTEAFF. Written as DNA, the CDR3 is TGTGCCAGCAGTTTATACAGCGCCGGACAGTTGAACACTGAAGCTTTCTTT. The gene calls are TRBV27 and TRBJ1-1; D might be TRBD1 (6 bases). The CDR3 extends over 17 amino acids. Trimming removed 1 base from V and 0 bases from J, with 15 bases in between. Germline assignment: CDR1 MNHEY and CDR2 SMNVEV (reference sequence).

This chain joins TRBV2 and TRBJ2-3; perhaps TRBD2 as D (5 bases). The V gene lost 4 bases and the J gene lost 0 bases, with 14 bases spanning the gap. CDR3 length: 16 residues. Germline lookup yields CDR1 SNHLY and CDR2 FYNNEI. The CDR3 DNA is TGTGCCAGCAGTGTCTGGGGAGTTACTAGCACAGATACGCAGTATTTT. Protein product: CASSVWGVTSTDTQYF. The full variable domain, with the rest looked up from reference TRBV2 and TRBJ2-3, is EPEVTQTPSHQVTQMGQEVILRCVPISNHLYFYWYRQILGQKVEFLVSFYNNEISEKSEIFDDQFSVERPDGSNFTLKIRSTKLEDSAMYFCASSVWGVTSTDTQYFGPGTRLTVL.

The rearrangement joins TRBV29-1 to TRBJ1-4, with 8 bases that match TRBD1. The V gene's germline CDR1 is SQVTM and CDR2 ANQGSEA. CDR3 length equals 14 residues. Trimming removed 6 bases from V and 1 base from J; junction bases left unmatched: 4. CDR3 loop: CSVGGTGTNEKLFF. CDR3 nucleotide sequence: TGCAGCGTGGGGGGGACAGGAACTAATGAAAAACTGTTTTTT.